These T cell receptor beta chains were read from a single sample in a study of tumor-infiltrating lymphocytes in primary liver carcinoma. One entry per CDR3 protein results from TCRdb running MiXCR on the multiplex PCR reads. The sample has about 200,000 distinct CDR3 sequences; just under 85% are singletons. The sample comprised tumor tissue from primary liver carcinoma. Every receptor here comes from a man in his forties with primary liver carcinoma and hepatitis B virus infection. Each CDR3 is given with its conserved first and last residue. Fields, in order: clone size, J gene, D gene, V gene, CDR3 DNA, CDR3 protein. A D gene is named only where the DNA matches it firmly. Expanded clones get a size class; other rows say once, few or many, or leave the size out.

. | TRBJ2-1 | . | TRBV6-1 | TGTGCCTGCAGTGCAGGGGAATCCTACAATAAGCAGTTCTTC | CACSAGESYNKQFF
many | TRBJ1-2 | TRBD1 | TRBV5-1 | TGCGCCAGCAGAGTAAATACAGGGGCGCGTCTGGGCTACACCTTC | CASRVNTGARLGYTF
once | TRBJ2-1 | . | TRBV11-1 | TGTGCCAGCAGCTTGGGACATGCCACCTCCTACAATGAGCAATTCTTC | CASSLGHATSYNEQFF
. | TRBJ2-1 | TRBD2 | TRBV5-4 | TGTGCGAGCAGCCCGCGCGGGGGGATCTATGAGCAGTTCTTC | CASSPRGGIYEQFF
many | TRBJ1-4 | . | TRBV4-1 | TGCGCCAGCAGCACAGTCTCGAGGGCTGAAAAACTGTTTTTT | CASSTVSRAEKLFF
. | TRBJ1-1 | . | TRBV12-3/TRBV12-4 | TGTGCCAGCAGCGTCCGCGGGGCTGGTTTCACTGAAGCTTTCTTT | CASSVRGAGFTEAFF
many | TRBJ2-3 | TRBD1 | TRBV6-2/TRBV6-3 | TGTGCCAGCAGTTACGGGGACAGGAGTTGGACAGATACGCAGTATTTT | CASSYGDRSWTDTQYF
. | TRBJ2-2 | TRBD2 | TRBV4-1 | TGCACCAGCAGCCAAGATTTCGCAGGACTAGCGGGAGCCCCGGGGGTCGGGGAGCTGTTTTTT | CTSSQDFAGLAGAPGVGELFF
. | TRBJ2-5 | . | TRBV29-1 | TGCAACGGTATGGGCAGTGGAGAGACACAGTACTTC | CNGMGSGETQYF
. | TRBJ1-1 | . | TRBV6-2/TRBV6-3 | TGTGGCAGCGGGACACATAACATTGAAGCTTTCTTT | CGSGTHNIEAFF
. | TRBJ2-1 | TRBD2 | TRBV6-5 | TGTGCAAGCTGGAGCGGGGGTGAGCAGTTCTTT | CASWSGGEQFF
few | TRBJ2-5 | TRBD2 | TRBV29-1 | TGCAGCGTTCGGACTAGCGTGAGTTGGGCAGAGACTCAGTATTTC | CSVRTSVSWAETQYF
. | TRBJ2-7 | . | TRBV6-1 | TGTGCCTGCAGCCCTCGCCGGGGCAGGAGCTCCTACGAGCAGTACTTC | CACSPRRGRSSYEQYF
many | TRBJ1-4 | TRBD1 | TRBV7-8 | TGTGCCAGCAGCTTACCTCATGGACAGGGGGCTGAAAAACTGTTTTTT | CASSLPHGQGAEKLFF
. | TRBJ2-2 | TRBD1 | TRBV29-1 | TGCAGCGCCCTAGAGGGGGCGAACACCGGGGAACTGTCTTTT | CSALEGANTGELSF
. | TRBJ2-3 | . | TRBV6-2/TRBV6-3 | TGTGCCAGCAGGGTGGTTAGCTCAGATACGCAGTATTTT | CASRVVSSDTQYF
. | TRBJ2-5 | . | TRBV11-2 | TGTGCCAGCAGCCTGACGAGTAACCAAGAGTCCCAGTATTTC | CASSLTSNQESQYF
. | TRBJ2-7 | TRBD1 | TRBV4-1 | TGCGCCAGCAGCCAACAGGACAGGGCTAGTTTGTACGAGCAGTACTTC | CASSQQDRASLYEQYF
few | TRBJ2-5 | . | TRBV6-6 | TGTGCCAGCAGCCAATGGGGTTTACTGACTAGTGGGGGGGCCGTAGAGACCCAGTACTTC | CASSQWGLLTSGGAVETQYF
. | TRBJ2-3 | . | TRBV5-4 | TGTGCCAGCGGCACGTCCCGCGCGCGAACTAGCACAGATACGCAGTATTTT | CASGTSRARTSTDTQYF
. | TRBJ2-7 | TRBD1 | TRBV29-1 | TGCAGCGTCCGGGGACAGAACCCCTACGAGGAGAACTTC | CSVRGQNPYEENF
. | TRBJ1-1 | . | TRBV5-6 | TGTGCCAGGAGTTTTCACGGATTTAACACTGAAGCTTTCTTT | CARSFHGFNTEAFF
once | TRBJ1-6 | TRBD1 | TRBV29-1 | TGCAGCGTTGCACAGGGGGCCAGTTCACCCCTCCACTTT | CSVAQGASSPLHF
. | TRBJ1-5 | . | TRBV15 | TGTGCCACCAGCAGAGACTCTCGTAGCAATCAGCCCCAGCATTTT | CATSRDSRSNQPQHF
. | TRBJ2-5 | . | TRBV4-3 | TGCGTCAGCAGCTACGCCGGGACTTATGATGAGACCCAGTACTTC | CVSSYAGTYDETQYF
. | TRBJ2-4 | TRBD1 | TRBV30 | TGTGCCTGGAGTGTACTCGGGACAGGGACCAGTCAGCACTTC | CAWSVLGTGTSQHF
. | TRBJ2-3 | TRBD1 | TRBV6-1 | TGTGCCAGCAGTGAAGACAACAGGGGACGGGATACGCAGTATTTT | CASSEDNRGRDTQYF
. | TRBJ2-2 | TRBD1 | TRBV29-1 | TGCAGCGTAGGACAGGTGGTGACCGGGGAGCTGTTTTTT | CSVGQVVTGELFF
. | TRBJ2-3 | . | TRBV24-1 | TGTGCCACCGGTGATACGGGATCAACCGCGGGCACAGATACGCAGTATTTT | CATGDTGSTAGTDTQYF
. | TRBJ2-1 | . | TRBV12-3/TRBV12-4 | TGTGCCAACAGTCCCCTCAATCTTCGGGGGCAGTTCTTC | CANSPLNLRGQFF
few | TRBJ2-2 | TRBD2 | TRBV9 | TGTGCCAGCAGCGCCGGGACTAGCCGCACCGGGGAGCTGTTTTTT | CASSAGTSRTGELFF
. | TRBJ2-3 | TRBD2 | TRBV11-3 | TGTGCCAGCAGCTTTAGCGGGATGCGGACGTATACGCAGTATTTT | CASSFSGMRTYTQYF
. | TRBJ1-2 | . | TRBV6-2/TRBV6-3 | TGTGCCAGCAGTTATCTGGACAAAGACGATTACACCTTC | CASSYLDKDDYTF
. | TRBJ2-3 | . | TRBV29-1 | TGCAGTTCCGGCGCTACCACAGATACGCAGTATTTT | CSSGATTDTQYF
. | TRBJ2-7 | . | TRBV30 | TGTGCCTGGAGTAGGGAGGACTCCCATGAGCAGTACTTC | CAWSREDSHEQYF
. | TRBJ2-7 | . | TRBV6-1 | TGTGCCAGCAGCGAAGAGGGCGGAGGATTCTACGAGCAGTACTTC | CASSEEGGGFYEQYF
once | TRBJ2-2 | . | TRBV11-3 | TGTGCCAGCGGCCCCGGACTGGCGGGCTACACCGGGGAGTTGTTTTTT | CASGPGLAGYTGELFF
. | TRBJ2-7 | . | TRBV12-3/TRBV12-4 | TGTGTCAGCAGCTTGTCCGATGGGAAGCAGTCCTTC | CVSSLSDGKQSF
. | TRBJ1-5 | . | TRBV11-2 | TGTGCCAGCAGCTTAGTAGGGGTAACAGGAAGCAATCAGCCCCAACAATTT | CASSLVGVTGSNQPQQF
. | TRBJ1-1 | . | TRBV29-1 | TGCAGCGTTGCGGCGGGATGGGGCATGAACACTGAAGTTTTCTTT | CSVAAGWGMNTEVFF
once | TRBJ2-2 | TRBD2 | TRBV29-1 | TGCAGCGTTGGACTAGCGGGCACCGGGGAGTTGTTTTTT | CSVGLAGTGELFF
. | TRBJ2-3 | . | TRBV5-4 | TGTGCCATCAGCTCTAAGGACAGCACAGATACGCACTATTTT | CAISSKDSTDTHYF
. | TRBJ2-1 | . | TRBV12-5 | TGTGTTAGTGGTTTTTCTATATACACTGAGCAGTTCTTC | CVSGFSIYTEQFF
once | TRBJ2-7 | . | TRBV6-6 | TGTGCCTGCAGTTACTCGGGGTGGGGAAGCGAGCAGTATTTC | CACSYSGWGSEQYF
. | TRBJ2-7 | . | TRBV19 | TGTGCCAGTAGTACTGAAGGAGGGACCTACGAGCAGTACTTC | CASSTEGGTYEQYF
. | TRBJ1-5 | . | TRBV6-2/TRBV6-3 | TGTGCCAGCAGTTATAGGCCAGGACTTCAGCCCCAGCATTTT | CASSYRPGLQPQHF
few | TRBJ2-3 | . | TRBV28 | TGTGCCAGCAGTCGCAGACAGGACCACACAGATATGCAGTATTTT | CASSRRQDHTDMQYF
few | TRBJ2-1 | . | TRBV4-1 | TGCGCCAGCAGCCAAGCCGGGACTGCGTACAATGAGCGGTTTTTC | CASSQAGTAYNERFF